The entry that follows covers one TCR beta chain sequence. This table comes from immunoSEQ multiplex PCR, and its TCRdb copy is limited to in-frame clones, with some not included. Of some 140,000 clones listed, more than 70% are singletons. These data originate in a study of blood T cell repertoires in COVID-19. On the study more broadly: COVID-19 samples, acute and convalescent, were from the United States, Italy and Spain.

This CDR3 spans 16 amino acids. J was trimmed by 2 bases and V by 5 bases; bases with no gene match: 9. Looked up from germline, CDR1 is MDHEN and CDR2 is SYDVKM. Cohorts were determined from participant-reported clinical history. Sequencing was performed on PBMCs or T cells enriched from blood (not recorded which). This sequence was found in a middle-aged man with acute COVID-19. The chain uses TRBV28 and TRBJ1-3; 7 bases line up with TRBD1. CDR3 amino acids: CASSPPTDRAGNTIYF. The CDR3 DNA reads TGTGCCAGCAGTCCCCCAACCGACAGGGCTGGAAACACCATATATTTT.